Following are 30 T cell receptor beta chains from one sample sequenced in a study of cytomegalovirus exposure and HLA in healthy donors. It was with 60 Vbeta and 13 Jbeta primers that the PCR ran. Some clones are missing from TCRdb's copy, which holds only in-frame ones; the method was immunoSEQ multiplex PCR. The sample lists over 100,000 clones; approximately 76% were seen once. Input material: PBMCs. The origin of the receptors is a man between 35 and 55 years old in good health and CMV-seronegative.

The rearrangement joins TRBV7-9 to TRBJ2-7; TRBD2 agrees at 9 bases. The CDR3 spans 18 residues. V shed 1 base and J 2 bases; nucleotides not matched to a gene: 12. CDR1 is SEHNR and CDR2 is FQNEAQ in the germline V gene (reference sequence). CDR3 DNA sequence: TGTGCCAGCAGCTTAGGACTTAGGGCTAGCGGGGACACCTACGAGCAGTACTTC. It yields the protein CASSLGLRASGDTYEQYF. The variable domain in full, completed from reference TRBV7-9 and TRBJ2-7, reads DTGVSQNPRHKITKRGQNVTFRCDPISEHNRLYWYRQTLGQGPEFLTYFQNEAQLEKSRLLSDRFSAERPKGSFSTLEIQRTEQGDSAMYLCASSLGLRASGDTYEQYFGPGTRLTVT.

The rearrangement joins TRBV9 to TRBJ1-2, with a possible D match to TRBD1 (6 bases). The CDR3 runs to 18 residues. Per germline, CDR1 SGDLS and CDR2 YYNGEE. V was pared by 0 bases and J by 0 bases, with 18 bases between. Here the CDR3 reads CASSVAVGGAPANYGYTF. CDR3 sequence (DNA): TGTGCCAGCAGCGTAGCTGTGGGGGGGGCCCCGGCTAACTATGGCTACACCTTC.

The table lists this clone with a few counts. The genes are TRBV28 and TRBJ2-7; TRBD1 agrees at 11 bases. The CDR3 has 14 residues. V gave up 3 bases and J gave up 7 bases; unmatched junction bases: 5. Germline V gene sequence: CDR1 MDHEN, CDR2 SYDVKM. CDR3 loop: CASSFGQGAREQYF. The CDR3 region has the DNA TGTGCCAGCAGTTTCGGACAGGGGGCGCGGGAGCAGTACTTC. Based on the CDR3 plus reference TRBV28 and TRBJ2-7, the full variable domain is DVKVTQSSRYLVKRTGEKVFLECVQDMDHENMFWYRQDPGLGLRLIYFSYDVKMKEKGDIPEGYSVSREKKERFSLILESASTNQTSMYLCASSFGQGAREQYFGPGTRLTVT.

The rearrangement joins TRBV7-8 to TRBJ2-7, with D hard to call. V was clipped by 1 base and J by 3 bases, with 10 bases between them. Per the germline V gene, CDR1 is SGHVS and CDR2 is FQNEAQ. The CDR3 loop spans 14 amino acids. The CDR3 DNA reads as TGTGCCAGCAGCTTAGGGGCCCGTATCTACGAGCAGTACTTC. It yields the protein CASSLGARIYEQYF.

This clone was seen more than once but under ten times. This chain links TRBV5-1 with TRBJ1-1; no definite D call. The V end was cut by 4 bases, the J end by 4 bases, with 17 bases between. Germline V CDR1 and CDR2: SGHRS, YFSETQ. The CDR3 length is 15 residues. This CDR3 is CASSRANGLSTEAFF. CDR3 DNA sequence: TGCGCCAGCAGCCGGGCAAACGGACTCTCCACTGAAGCTTTCTTT.

The CDR3 is CASSFPGHQYEQYF. CDR3 DNA sequence: TGTGCCAGTAGTTTCCCGGGACACCAATACGAGCAGTACTTC. The chain has TRBV19 and TRBJ2-7; weak D call: TRBD1 (6 bases). The V gene's germline CDR1 is LNHDA and CDR2 SQIVND (reference sequence). The CDR3 has 14 residues. V shed 5 bases and J shed 4 bases, with 15 bases lying between them.

A few counts support this clone. The rearrangement uses TRBV5-1 and TRBJ1-2; 7 bases line up with TRBD1. V dropped 4 bases and J dropped 2; count of bases not matched to a gene: 14. CDR1 and CDR2 from the germline V gene are SGHRS and YFSETQ. This CDR3 has 17 residues. CDR3 sequence (DNA): TGCGCCAGCAGCCGTCGACAGGGTGGGGGGTTGAACTATGGCTACACCTTC. This encodes CASSRRQGGGLNYGYTF. The full variable domain, in which reference TRBV5-1 and TRBJ1-2 provide the parts outside the CDR3, is KAGVTQTPRYLIKTRGQQVTLSCSPISGHRSVSWYQQTPGQGLQFLFEYFSETQRNKGNFPGRFSGRQFSNSRSEMNVSTLELGDSALYLCASSRRQGGGLNYGYTFGSGTRLTVV.

The rearrangement links TRBV5-1 to TRBJ2-4, with a possible D match to TRBD2 (5 bases). The CDR3 sequence is 15 residues long. Germline V gene data show CDR1 as SGHRS and CDR2 as YFSETQ. The germline V and J ends were trimmed by 0 bases and 5 bases, with 12 bases remaining between them. Written as DNA, the CDR3 is TGCGCCAGCAGCTTGGCCGGGGTCGTGGAAAACATTCAGTACTTC. Its translation: CASSLAGVVENIQYF.

This clone turned up a few times. The genes are TRBV5-1 and TRBJ2-7; TRBD2 aligns across 12 bases. The CDR3 is 19 residues long. V lost 2 bases and J lost 0; bases outside the gene matches: 12. The V gene's germline CDR1 is SGHRS and CDR2 YFSETQ. For the CDR3, the DNA is TGCGCCAGCAGCTTCGGGTTGACTAGCGGGGGCGGGAGCTCCTACGAGCAGTACTTC. Protein product: CASSFGLTSGGGSSYEQYF.

This clone was seen a handful of times. V gene TRBV4-1 combines with J gene TRBJ1-4; D perhaps matches TRBD1 (5 bases). This CDR3 is 15 amino acids long. In germline, CDR1 is MGHRA, CDR2 YSYEKL. V gave up 3 bases and J gave up 6 bases, with 14 bases separating them. CDR3 sequence: CASSHGTGPDEKLFF. The CDR3 DNA sequence: TGCGCCAGCAGCCATGGAACAGGACCCGATGAAAAACTGTTTTTT.

V is TRBV7-8 and J is TRBJ2-3, with TRBD2 matching over 7 bases. The CDR3 extends over 12 amino acids. V shed 3 bases, J shed 10 bases, and the junction held 4 bases outside the gene matches. Per germline, CDR1 SGHVS and CDR2 FQNEAQ. The CDR3 spells CASSFASGSQYF. The CDR3, as DNA: TGTGCCAGCAGCTTCGCTAGCGGCTCGCAGTATTTT.

This clone was recorded a few times. The rearrangement links TRBV7-9 to TRBJ1-6, with 7 positions matching TRBD1. V trimming: 1 base; J trimming: 7 bases; junction bases outside the gene matches: 13. The CDR3 runs to 18 residues. Germline-derived CDR1 and CDR2 are SEHNR and FQNEAQ (reference sequence). For the CDR3, the DNA is TGTGCCAGCAGCTTAGATTCCTCCTGGGGGACAGAAAATTCACCCCTCCACTTT. Translating gives CASSLDSSWGTENSPLHF. Supplemented by reference TRBV7-9 and TRBJ1-6, the full variable domain reads DTGVSQNPRHKITKRGQNVTFRCDPISEHNRLYWYRQTLGQGPEFLTYFQNEAQLEKSRLLSDRFSAERPKGSFSTLEIQRTEQGDSAMYLCASSLDSSWGTENSPLHFGNGTRLTVT.

The V call is TRBV9, the J call TRBJ2-3; 8 positions match TRBD2. The germline CDR1 and CDR2 sequences are SGDLS and YYNGEE. V lost 7 bases, J lost 2 bases, and 9 bases stayed unmatched. The CDR3 length is 15 residues. The CDR3 DNA is TGTGCCAGCGGTAAGGCGGGGGGCCCCACAGATACGCAGTATTTT. Residues: CASGKAGGPTDTQYF.

The chain employs TRBV19 and TRBJ1-3; D is possibly TRBD1 (6 bases). Trimming removed 7 bases at V and 7 bases at J, with 14 bases between. The germline gives CDR1 LNHDA, CDR2 SQIVND (reference sequence). There are 13 residues in the CDR3. The DNA for the CDR3 is TGTGCCAGTAACATTCAGGGGACGAACACCATATATTTT. This sequence encodes CASNIQGTNTIYF.

V is TRBV6-5 and J is TRBJ2-3, with 11 bases aligning to TRBD2. J was trimmed by 8 bases and V by 4 bases; bases with no gene match: 11. The CDR3 sequence is 16 residues long. Looked up from germline, CDR1 is MNHEY and CDR2 is SVGAGI. The CDR3 nucleotides read TGTGCCAGCAGTTGGGGGTTAGCGGGGGGGATTGGTACGCAGTATTTT. Its translation: CASSWGLAGGIGTQYF.

The chain uses TRBV28 and TRBJ1-2, with D perhaps TRBD1 (5 bases). From germline, CDR1 is MDHEN and CDR2 SYDVKM. This CDR3 contains 14 residues. Between the trimmed V and J ends, which lost 6 bases and 4 bases, there was a span of 15 bases. The CDR3 region is CASSLGRGAYGYTF. The CDR3 DNA follows: TGTGCCAGCAGCCTCGGGAGGGGCGCCTATGGCTACACCTTC.

J is TRBJ2-1 and V is TRBV6-5, with D perhaps TRBD1 (5 bases). The CDR3 has 12 amino acids. Per germline, CDR1 MNHEY and CDR2 SVGAGI. V was clipped by 6 bases and J by 4 bases, with 7 bases between them. In DNA form, the CDR3 reads TGTGCCAGCAGGGGGCCTTACAATGAGCAGTTCTTC. This sequence encodes CASRGPYNEQFF.

This chain uses TRBV28 with TRBJ1-1; maybe TRBD1 (5 bases). V gave up 8 bases and J gave up 1 base, with 20 bases separating them. Germline V gene sequence: CDR1 MDHEN, CDR2 SYDVKM. This CDR3 contains 16 residues. The CDR3 here is CASLIAPGQGNTEAFF. DNA for the CDR3: TGTGCCAGCCTCATAGCCCCAGGGCAGGGGAACACTGAAGCTTTCTTT.

The rearrangement joins TRBV25-1 to TRBJ2-7, with 12 nucleotides matching TRBD2. The CDR3 is 18 residues long. The V segment lost 4 bases and the J segment 2 bases; nucleotides outside the gene matches: 12. CDR1 is MGHDK, CDR2 SYGVNS, per germline. The CDR3 bases are TGTGCCAGCAGTGCCTCACCAGGACTAGCGGGGACGACCTACGAGCAGTACTTC. This encodes CASSASPGLAGTTYEQYF.

This chain connects TRBV12-2 to TRBJ1-3; TRBD1, the table's D call, lacks a check against the DNA. TRBV12-2 is a listed pseudogene. The CDR3 is made up of 18 amino acids. The CDR3 sequence is CASRPRHRPCVSGNTIYF. Here the CDR3 DNA reads TGTGCAAGTCGCCCGAGACACCGCCCATGCGTCTCTGGAAACACCATATATTTT.

The chain carries TRBV30 and TRBJ1-3, with D perhaps matching TRBD1 (5 bases). Per the germline V gene, CDR1 is GTSNPN and CDR2 is SVGIG (reference sequence). Between the trimmed V and J ends, which lost 6 bases and 0 bases, there was a span of 12 bases. This CDR3 has 14 residues. This CDR3 reads CACLDGASGNTIYF. For the CDR3, the DNA is TGTGCCTGCCTCGATGGGGCCTCTGGAAACACCATATATTTT.

V gene TRBV6-5 combines with J gene TRBJ2-3; the match to TRBD2 covers 10 bases. The V segment lost 5 bases and the J segment 5 bases; nucleotides outside the gene matches: 4. The CDR3 has 14 residues. CDR1 MNHEY and CDR2 SVGAGI come from the germline V gene. CDR3: CASSPSGGIDTQYF. The CDR3 DNA reads TGTGCCAGCAGTCCTAGCGGGGGTATAGATACGCAGTATTTT.

V gene TRBV30 combines with J gene TRBJ2-6; no reliable D call. CDR1 GTSNPN and CDR2 SVGIG come from the germline V gene (reference sequence). The ends were cut back, 8 bases at V and 1 base at J, with 9 bases in the middle. This CDR3 contains 13 residues. In DNA, the CDR3 is TGTGCCGGTGACAATTCTGGGGCCAACGTCCTGACTTTC. Residues: CAGDNSGANVLTF. Full variable domain (missing parts from reference TRBV30 and TRBJ2-6): SQTIHQWPATLVQPVGSPLSLECTVEGTSNPNLYWYRQAAGRGLQLLFYSVGIGQISSEVPQNLSASRPQDRQFILSSKKLLLSDSGFYLCAGDNSGANVLTFGAGSRLTVL.

This clone was recorded only once. The rearrangement uses TRBV4-3 and TRBJ2-1; D perhaps matches TRBD1 (6 bases). Trimming removed 1 base from V and 5 bases from J, with 15 bases in between. This CDR3 spans 16 amino acids. The germline CDR1 and CDR2 sequences are LGHNA and YSLEER. The CDR3 is CASSQVRWGLNNEQFF. The DNA of the CDR3 is TGCGCCAGCAGCCAAGTTAGGTGGGGGCTCAACAATGAGCAGTTCTTC.

The V and J genes are TRBV6-1 and TRBJ1-2, with TRBD1 matching 8 bases. V shed 4 bases, J shed 5 bases, and the junction held 18 bases outside the gene matches. The CDR3 extends over 18 amino acids. CDR1 is MNHNS and CDR2 is SASEGT in the germline V gene. The CDR3 loop reads CASSGPGQETGITYGYTF. For the CDR3, the DNA is TGTGCCAGCAGTGGGCCGGGACAGGAGACCGGGATAACTTATGGCTACACCTTC.

This chain joins TRBV27 and TRBJ1-6; D may be TRBD1 (5 bases). The CDR3 is 12 amino acids. The V end lost 10 bases, the J end lost 4 bases, and 8 bases lay between the germline ends. Germline lookup yields CDR1 MNHEY and CDR2 SMNVEV (reference sequence). The CDR3 region is CATRQYNSPLHF. CDR3 bases: TGTGCCACCCGACAGTATAATTCACCCCTCCACTTT.

The chain has TRBV9 and TRBJ1-4; D gene uncertain. Trimming took 3 bases from V and 8 from J, leaving 14 bases between them. The V gene's germline CDR1 is SGDLS and CDR2 YYNGEE. This CDR3 is built from 14 residues. The CDR3 nucleotides read TGTGCCAGCAGCGCCGGACTTCCTTACGAAAAACTGTTTTTT. Residues: CASSAGLPYEKLFF.

This chain connects TRBV9 to TRBJ1-6, with D hard to call. Germline V gives CDR1 SGDLS, CDR2 YYNGEE. V lost 3 bases and J 10 bases, leaving 17 bases between the germline ends. The CDR3 consists of 15 residues. The CDR3 loop is CASSAGRLTSSPLHF. For the CDR3, the DNA is TGTGCCAGCAGCGCCGGGAGATTAACATCATCACCCCTCCACTTT.

V is TRBV6-1 and J is TRBJ1-5, with TRBD1 as a possible D gene (6 bases). The V end lost 8 bases, the J end lost 1 base, and 15 bases lay between the germline ends. The germline V gene encodes CDR1 MNHNS and CDR2 SASEGT. The CDR3 covers 15 residues. The CDR3 coding sequence is TGTGCCAGCCAGAATGACAGGTCAAGCAATCAGCCCCAGCATTTT. Translating gives CASQNDRSSNQPQHF.

Note on this clone: The sample contains more than one DNA sequence encoding this CDR3. This chain links TRBV6-1 with TRBJ2-7; 7 positions agree with TRBD2. The CDR3 contains 14 residues. Germline V gene lookup returns CDR1 MNHNS and CDR2 SASEGT. Germline trimming cut 4 bases from V and 0 bases from J; bases unmatched to any gene: 3. The CDR3: CASSARGSSYEQYF. DNA for the CDR3: TGTGCCAGCAGTGCTCGCGGGAGCTCCTACGAGCAGTACTTC.